These T cell receptor beta chains were read from a single sample in a study of T cell repertoires in cytomegalovirus infection. These receptors lack a known antigen. MiXCR was run by TCRdb on the reads, yielding one entry per CDR3 protein. The sample shows about 360,000 distinct CDR3 sequences, about a third of them seen only once. The sample in question was cultured PBMCs, obtained from culture after CMV antigen stimulation. The origin of the receptors is a human donor in good health (CMV status not recorded). Some clones in this sample may be carry-over from other donors' samples. Both conserved end residues are part of each CDR3.

V	J	CDR3
TRBV28	TRBJ1-6	CASSTQGDNSPLHF
TRBV27	TRBJ2-2	CASSLSPVPGNTGELFF
TRBV19	TRBJ1-6	CASSIGRQGGYSPLHF
TRBV28	TRBJ1-5	CASTNGGIWTQHF
TRBV6-1	TRBJ1-1	CASSQGRPEAFF
TRBV11-1	TRBJ2-1	CASSLDPKAHEQFF
TRBV7-2	TRBJ2-1	CASSLGVGSGTYNEQFF
TRBV7-3	TRBJ2-1	CASSLGGQGYNEQFF
TRBV6-1	TRBJ2-3	CAIPTGGSTDTQYF
TRBV7-2	TRBJ2-1	CASSLQTGGPYNEQFF
TRBV6-1	TRBJ1-1	CASFRGRGGFMNTEAFF
TRBV7-3	TRBJ2-3	CASSRFILAGVKSDTQYF
TRBV5-1	TRBJ1-6	CASSLVGGALDNSPLHF
TRBV20-1	TRBJ2-1	CSAQTSLTGDEQFF
TRBV5-4	TRBJ1-1	CASSLQDRGTEAFF
TRBV12-3/TRBV12-4	TRBJ1-1	CASSSTGPTEAFF
TRBV29-1	TRBJ1-3	CSVWDNGNTIYF
TRBV28	TRBJ1-2	CASSIYSGTGVFRGYTF
TRBV28	TRBJ2-1	CASSVTRNYNEQFF
TRBV7-9	TRBJ2-2	CASSLANHLLINTGELFF
TRBV29-1	TRBJ1-2	CSVEDRGGGYTF
TRBV12-3/TRBV12-4	TRBJ2-2	CASSGQTTGELFF
TRBV15	TRBJ2-7	CATSRDRQKSYEQYF
TRBV20-1	TRBJ2-3	CSVAGVSDTQYF
TRBV6-1	TRBJ1-1	CASSELYTEAFF
TRBV7-2	TRBJ2-7	CASSPAPGPGYEQYF
TRBV7-2	TRBJ2-5	CASSPRSSVQETQYF
TRBV7-2	TRBJ2-3	CASSTSSASSTDTQYF